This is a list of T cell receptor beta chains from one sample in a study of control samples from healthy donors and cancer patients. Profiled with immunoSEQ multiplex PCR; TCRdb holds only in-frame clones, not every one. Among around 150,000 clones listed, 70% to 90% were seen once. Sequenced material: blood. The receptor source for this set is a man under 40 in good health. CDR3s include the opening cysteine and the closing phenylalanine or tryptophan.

CDR3: CASSVGGQVYGYTF
J: TRBJ1-2
V: TRBV9

CDR3: CASSPIVNQPQHF
J: TRBJ1-5
V: TRBV19

CDR3: CASSVGTGPYGYTF
J: TRBJ1-2
V: TRBV9

CDR3: CASSPRGDQPQHF
J: TRBJ1-5
V: TRBV5-6

CDR3: CASSRRSGGSSTDTQYF
J: TRBJ2-3
V: TRBV11-3

CDR3: CASSQDFRAYNEQFF
J: TRBJ2-1
V: TRBV3-1/TRBV3-2

CDR3: CASSVDLGGGHGTEAFF
J: TRBJ1-1
V: TRBV2

CDR3: CASRQRTGPNQPQHF
J: TRBJ1-5
V: TRBV2

CDR3: CASSLGNQPQHF
J: TRBJ1-5
V: TRBV12-3/TRBV12-4

CDR3: CASSAAWTRSGNEQFF
J: TRBJ2-1
V: TRBV9

CDR3: CASRWGDTEAFF
J: TRBJ1-1
V: TRBV2

CDR3: CASSSADTQYF
J: TRBJ2-3
V: TRBV7-3

CDR3: CASSKNGENEQFF
J: TRBJ2-1
V: TRBV12-3/TRBV12-4

CDR3: CASSPRAGGPGDTQYF
J: TRBJ2-3
V: TRBV4-1

CDR3: CASKRLAGGRETQYF
J: TRBJ2-5
V: TRBV2

CDR3: CASSLDSYTGELFF
J: TRBJ2-2
V: TRBV27

CDR3: CASSGLAGEIRGELFF
J: TRBJ2-2
V: TRBV9

CDR3: CASSRQYNEQFF
J: TRBJ2-1
V: TRBV6-5

CDR3: CASTLKETQYF
J: TRBJ2-5
V: TRBV25-1

CDR3: CASRPLAGKNEQFF
J: TRBJ2-1
V: TRBV11-2